These 30 T cell receptor beta chains came from one sample sequenced in a study of T-cell reconstitution after alpha-beta-depleted transplantation in children. Unique molecular identifiers were used to barcode this TCRbeta library. TCRdb re-called the PCR reads with MiXCR, one entry per CDR3 protein. Of about 360,000 distinct CDR3 sequences in the sample, 13% were seen once. The sample in question was PBMCs, obtained from the stem cell graft. The source is a human donor who donated a stem cell graft to a child with Fanconi anemia.

This clonotype was observed a few times. This chain links TRBV27 with TRBJ1-1; D is unresolved. The V gene lost 8 bases and the J gene lost 2 bases, with 15 bases spanning the gap. CDR3 size: 14 residues. CDR1 is MNHEY, CDR2 SMNVEV, per germline (reference sequence). CDR3 in amino acids: CASGRSWGNTEAFF. CDR3 coding DNA: TGTGCCAGCGGACGTTCTTGGGGTAACACTGAAGCTTTCTTT.

This clonotype came up many times. The genes are TRBV27 and TRBJ1-2; TRBD1 might be the D (6 bases). V gave up 0 bases and J gave up 6 bases, with 8 bases separating them. CDR3 length equals 13 residues. In germline, CDR1 is MNHEY, CDR2 SMNVEV (reference sequence). CDR3 protein: CASSLSYRDGYTF. CDR3 nucleotide sequence: TGTGCCAGCAGTTTATCGTACAGGGATGGCTACACCTTC.

This sequence joins TRBV5-1 and TRBJ2-5; D possibly uses TRBD1 or TRBD2 (5 bases each). The CDR3 runs 15 residues. CDR1 and CDR2 from the germline V gene are SGHRS and YFSETQ. The ends were cut back, 0 bases at V and 3 bases at J, with 12 bases in the middle. The CDR3 DNA reads as TGCGCCAGCAGCTTGGGATCGGGGACGGAAGAGACCCAGTACTTC. Amino acids: CASSLGSGTEETQYF.

This clonotype was recorded many times. The chain uses TRBV5-1 and TRBJ2-2; D call uncertain. Germline lookup yields CDR1 SGHRS and CDR2 YFSETQ. V shed 0 bases and J shed 7 bases, with 10 bases lying between them. This CDR3 contains 14 residues. CDR3 amino acids: CASSLAFGSGELFF. The CDR3 nucleotides are TGCGCCAGCAGCTTGGCCTTCGGAAGCGGGGAGCTGTTTTTT.

This clonotype was seen ten or more times. This chain links TRBV29-1 with TRBJ2-2; D may be TRBD1 (5 bases). V lost 3 bases and J 3 bases, leaving 11 bases between the germline ends. This CDR3 is 14 amino acids long. Germline-derived CDR1 and CDR2 are SQVTM and ANQGSEA. This CDR3 reads CSVDQGWDTGELFF. The CDR3 DNA reads as TGCAGCGTTGATCAGGGCTGGGACACCGGGGAGCTGTTTTTT.

The chain is built from TRBV19 and TRBJ2-5; D remains unclear. This CDR3 comprises 12 residues. Trimming took off 5 bases at V and 4 bases at J, with 8 bases between the two ends. CDR1 is LNHDA, CDR2 SQIVND, per germline (reference sequence). CDR3 bases: TGTGCCAGTAGTTCTTTCGGAGAGACCCAGTACTTC. Its translation is CASSSFGETQYF.

CDR3 residues: CASSLVLRSYNEQFF. As DNA, the CDR3 is TGTGCCAGCAGCTTAGTACTTCGCTCCTACAATGAGCAGTTCTTC. The chain joins TRBV7-2 to TRBJ2-1; D is undetermined. CDR3 length equals 15 residues. V was shortened by 1 base and J by 0 bases, with 7 bases between the two germline ends. Germline values: CDR1 SGHTA, CDR2 FQGNSA.

This clonotype has only a few counts. The chain couples TRBV28 to TRBJ1-2, with no clear D. The V end lost 10 bases, the J end lost 0 bases, and 12 bases lay between the germline ends. The CDR3 covers 13 residues. From germline, CDR1 is MDHEN and CDR2 SYDVKM. The CDR3 sequence: CATSSSANYGYTF. The CDR3 bases are TGTGCCACCTCGTCTTCCGCTAACTATGGCTACACCTTC.

In its sample, this clonotype was seen many times. This rearrangement joins TRBV5-1 to TRBJ1-1, with D possibly matching TRBD1 (5 bases). This CDR3 spans 14 amino acids. V was trimmed by 0 bases and J by 4 bases, leaving 10 bases between them. Germline CDR1 and CDR2: SGHRS and YFSETQ. The CDR3 region is CASSLGGGSTEAFF. The CDR3 DNA reads TGCGCCAGCAGCTTGGGGGGGGGATCCACTGAAGCTTTCTTT.

This clonotype appeared a few times. The CDR3: CATSDRTHPPGNEQFF. The CDR3 bases are TGTGCCACCAGTGATCGTACTCACCCACCGGGGAATGAGCAGTTCTTC. The chain combines TRBV24-1 with TRBJ2-1; D may be TRBD2 (5 bases). V lost 3 bases and J lost 7, with 18 bases in between. Germline assignment: CDR1 KGHDR and CDR2 SFDVKD. CDR3 size: 16 residues.

This clonotype was counted at least ten times. CDR3 sequence (DNA): TGTGCCACCAGCAGTAGTAGGGGTGGTTTGACTGAAGCTTTCTTT. Its translation: CATSSSRGGLTEAFF. The chain employs TRBV15 and TRBJ1-1; TRBD1 might be the D (5 bases). V dropped 3 bases and J dropped 5 bases, with 16 bases sitting between them. CDR1 and CDR2 (germline): LNHNV, YYDKDF (reference sequence). The CDR3 has 15 residues. The full variable domain, with the rest looked up from reference TRBV15 and TRBJ1-1, is DAMVIQNPRYQVTQFGKPVTLSCSQTLNHNVMYWYQQKSSQAPKLLFHYYDKDFNNEADTPDNFQSRRPNTSFCFLDIRSPGLGDTAMYLCATSSSRGGLTEAFFGQGTRLTVV.

The gene calls are TRBV25-1 and TRBJ2-3; D unclear. This CDR3 is built from 11 residues. Per the germline V gene, CDR1 is MGHDK and CDR2 is SYGVNS. Trimming removed 6 bases at V and 7 bases at J, with 8 bases between. In DNA, the CDR3 is TGTGCCAGCAGGCTGGAGCATACGCAGTATTTT. Amino acid sequence: CASRLEHTQYF.

This clonotype was seen a few times. The rearrangement uses TRBV9 and TRBJ1-5; no definite D call. Germline CDR1 and CDR2: SGDLS and YYNGEE. The CDR3 totals 13 residues. Trimming shortened V by 3 bases and J by 3 bases, and 7 bases separated the two germline ends. As DNA, the CDR3 is TGTGCCAGCAGCGAAGACGACAATCAGCCCCAGCATTTT. Protein sequence: CASSEDDNQPQHF.

This clonotype came up many times. The genes are TRBV19 and TRBJ2-1; D call uncertain. This CDR3 has 14 amino acids. Germline CDR1 is LNHDA and CDR2 is SQIVND (reference sequence). With 7 bases removed from V and 5 bases from J, the gap between germline ends came to 15 bases. The CDR3 region is CASNPVPRHNEQFF. The CDR3 nucleotides read TGTGCCAGTAATCCTGTTCCGAGGCACAATGAGCAGTTCTTC.

This clonotype was counted a few times. The CDR3 sequence: CASSPLAGANVLTF. Written as DNA, the CDR3 is TGTGCCAGCAGCCCGCTCGCTGGGGCCAACGTCCTGACTTTC. This chain links TRBV6-2 or TRBV6-3 with TRBJ2-6; no firm D call. Between the trimmed V and J ends, which lost 6 bases and 2 bases, there was a span of 8 bases. The length of the CDR3 is 14 residues. CDR1 MNHEY and CDR2 SVGEGT come from the germline V gene.

This clonotype has more than one count but fewer than ten. The chain combines TRBV5-1 with TRBJ2-2, with 7 nucleotides matching TRBD1. The germline gives CDR1 SGHRS, CDR2 YFSETQ. V trimming: 3 bases; J trimming: 1 base; junction bases outside the gene matches: 6. This CDR3 is built from 16 residues. The CDR3 is CASSSRGQENTGELFF. The CDR3, as DNA: TGCGCCAGCAGCTCCCGTGGACAGGAGAACACCGGGGAGCTGTTTTTT.

This clonotype was recorded at least ten times. The V and J genes are TRBV12-3 or TRBV12-4 and TRBJ2-1; D is unclear. Trimming stripped 1 base from V and 10 bases from J, with 8 bases between. This CDR3 is built from 12 residues. The CDR3: CASSLDLGEQFF. As DNA, the CDR3 is TGTGCCAGCAGTTTAGACCTCGGGGAGCAGTTCTTC.

This clonotype was counted a few times. The CDR3 is CAIETIYDIYNEQFF. The CDR3 DNA is TGTGCCATAGAAACTATCTACGACATCTACAATGAGCAGTTCTTC. The genes are TRBV2 and TRBJ2-1; D unclear. The germline V gene encodes CDR1 SNHLY and CDR2 FYNNEI. The V end was cut by 10 bases, the J end by 3 bases, with 19 bases between. The CDR3 covers 15 residues.

This clonotype was seen more than once but under ten times. This chain uses TRBV5-6 with TRBJ2-1; maybe TRBD2 (5 bases). Germline loops: CDR1 SGHDT, CDR2 YYEEEE. Trimming left V 0 bases short and J 4 bases short, with 11 bases between. The CDR3 totals 15 residues. CDR3 amino acids: CASSLAGSLYNEQFF. CDR3 DNA: TGTGCCAGCAGCTTGGCGGGGTCCCTATACAATGAGCAGTTCTTC. The whole variable domain, remainder taken from reference TRBV5-6 and TRBJ2-1, is DAGVTQSPTHLIKTRGQQVTLRCSPKSGHDTVSWYQQALGQGPQFIFQYYEEEERQRGNFPDRFSGHQFPNYSSELNVNALLLGDSALYLCASSLAGSLYNEQFFGPGTRLTVL.

This clonotype was detected a few times. The J gene is TRBJ2-7, the V gene TRBV27, with a tentative D call TRBD2 (5 bases). Germline values: CDR1 MNHEY, CDR2 SMNVEV (reference sequence). The CDR3 has 11 amino acids. Deletions cut 6 bases from V and 2 bases from J, with 5 bases between. CDR3 in amino acids: CASRGAYEQYV. CDR3 DNA: TGTGCCAGCAGGGGAGCCTACGAGCAGTACGTC.

The rearrangement links TRBV6-2 or TRBV6-3 to TRBJ2-3; no reliable D call. Trimming took 8 bases from V and 5 from J, leaving 8 bases between them. Germline CDR1 MNHEY, CDR2 SVGEGT. CDR3 length: 11 amino acids. Here the CDR3 DNA reads TGTGCCAGCGTCCTGGGAGATACGCAGTATTTT. The encoded protein is CASVLGDTQYF.

This chain uses TRBV10-3 with TRBJ2-2; D is unclear. With 3 bases removed from V and 1 base from J, the gap between germline ends came to 9 bases. Germline CDR1 and CDR2: ENHRY and SYGVKD. This CDR3 is 15 amino acids long. The CDR3 region is CAISDTFLNTGELFF. Written as DNA, the CDR3 is TGTGCCATCAGTGATACCTTCCTGAACACCGGGGAGCTGTTTTTT.

The chain uses TRBV27 and TRBJ1-1; perhaps TRBD1 as D (5 bases). V lost 2 bases, J lost 6 bases, and 10 bases lay in between. This CDR3 contains 13 residues. Looked up from germline, CDR1 is MNHEY and CDR2 is SMNVEV (reference sequence). Written as DNA, the CDR3 is TGTGCCAGCAGTTTAAAGACAGAATCTGAAGCTTTCTTT. It translates to CASSLKTESEAFF.

V usage is TRBV30 and J usage is TRBJ2-7; 7 bases map to TRBD1. J gave up 3 bases and V 0 bases, and 2 bases lay outside the gene matches. The germline V gene encodes CDR1 GTSNPN and CDR2 SVGIG (reference sequence). CDR3 length: 13 residues. CDR3 sequence: CAWSVNRGYEQYF. CDR3 bases: TGTGCCTGGAGTGTAAACAGGGGCTACGAGCAGTACTTC.

The chain couples TRBV4-2 to TRBJ2-7; D perhaps matches TRBD2 (6 bases). CDR3 length: 13 amino acids. The ends were cut back, 4 bases at V and 6 bases at J, with 13 bases in the middle. The germline V gene has CDR1 LGHNA and CDR2 YNFKEQ. DNA for the CDR3: TGTGCCAGCAGCCCGGGGCGGGACCGCGAGCAGTACTTC. As protein: CASSPGRDREQYF.

J is TRBJ2-1 and V is TRBV9; 9 nucleotides align to TRBD2. V lost 4 bases, J lost 3 bases, and 5 bases stayed unmatched. Germline CDR1 reads SGDLS; CDR2 reads YYNGEE. The CDR3 has 15 residues. The CDR3 coding sequence is TGTGCCAGCAGCACGAGCGGGGGGTTCTACAATGAGCAGTTCTTC. It is translated as CASSTSGGFYNEQFF.

This clonotype was detected a few times. This sequence joins TRBV7-9 and TRBJ1-1; D is uncertain. The CDR3 consists of 11 residues. CDR1 SEHNR and CDR2 FQNEAQ come from the germline V gene (reference sequence). V gave up 2 bases and J gave up 11 bases, with 9 bases separating them. CDR3 nucleotides: TGTGCCAGCAGCTTACAGGCCAGGGCTTTCTTT. Its protein is CASSLQARAFF. The full variable domain, with the rest looked up from reference TRBV7-9 and TRBJ1-1, is DTGVSQNPRHKITKRGQNVTFRCDPISEHNRLYWYRQTLGQGPEFLTYFQNEAQLEKSRLLSDRFSAERPKGSFSTLEIQRTEQGDSAMYLCASSLQARAFFGQGTRLTVV.

The sample holds a few counts of this clonotype. The genes are TRBV5-6 and TRBJ2-1, with D perhaps assigned TRBD1 or TRBD2 (5 bases each). Per germline, CDR1 SGHDT and CDR2 YYEEEE. V shed 2 bases and J shed 3 bases, with 12 bases lying between them. This CDR3 region has 15 residues. For the CDR3, the DNA is TGTGCCAGCAGCTTCGGGGCAGGCAACTACAATGAGCAGTTCTTC. Its protein product is CASSFGAGNYNEQFF.

This clonotype was detected only a few times. The CDR3 spells CSATYRGDEQFF. In nucleotides, the CDR3 is TGCAGTGCTACTTACAGGGGCGATGAGCAGTTCTTC. V and J are TRBV20-1 and TRBJ2-1; 7 nucleotides agree with TRBD1. Germline V lookup: CDR1 DFQATT, CDR2 SNEGSKA (reference sequence). The CDR3 extends over 12 amino acids. V lost 4 bases to trimming and J lost 8 bases; unmatched junction nucleotides: 5.

This clonotype occurred a few times. The chain links TRBV11-2 to TRBJ2-7, with D possibly TRBD1 on 5 matching bases. CDR3 length: 13 residues. The V end was cut by 0 bases, the J end by 5 bases, with 8 bases between. Germline values: CDR1 SGHAT, CDR2 FQNNGV. The CDR3 nucleotides read TGTGCCAGCAGCTTAGACGGCAGGGACGAGCAGTACTTC. It codes for CASSLDGRDEQYF.